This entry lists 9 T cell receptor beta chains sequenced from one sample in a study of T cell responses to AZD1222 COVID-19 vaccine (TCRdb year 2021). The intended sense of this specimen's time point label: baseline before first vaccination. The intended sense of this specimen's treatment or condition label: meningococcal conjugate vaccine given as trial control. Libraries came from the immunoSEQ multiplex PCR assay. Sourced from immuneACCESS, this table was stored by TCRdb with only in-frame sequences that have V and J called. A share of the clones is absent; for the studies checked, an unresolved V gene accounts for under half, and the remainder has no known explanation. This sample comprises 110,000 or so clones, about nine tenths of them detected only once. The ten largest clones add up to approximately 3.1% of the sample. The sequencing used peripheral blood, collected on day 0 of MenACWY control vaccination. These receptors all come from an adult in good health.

CDR3: CASNPTPARELFF. CDR3 bases: TGTGCCAGCAATCCAACTCCCGCCAGGGAGCTGTTTTTT. The chain employs TRBV2 and TRBJ2-2, with D hard to call. Germline lookup yields CDR1 SNHLY and CDR2 FYNNEI. The CDR3 is made up of 13 amino acids. V was shortened by 7 bases and J by 9 bases, with 15 bases between the two germline ends.

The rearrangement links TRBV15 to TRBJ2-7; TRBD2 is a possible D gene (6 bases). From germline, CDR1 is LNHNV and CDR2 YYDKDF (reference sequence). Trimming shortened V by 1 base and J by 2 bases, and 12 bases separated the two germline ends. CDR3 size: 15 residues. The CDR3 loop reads CATSRGLGKTYEQYF. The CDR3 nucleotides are TGTGCCACCAGCAGAGGACTAGGGAAAACCTACGAGCAGTACTTC.

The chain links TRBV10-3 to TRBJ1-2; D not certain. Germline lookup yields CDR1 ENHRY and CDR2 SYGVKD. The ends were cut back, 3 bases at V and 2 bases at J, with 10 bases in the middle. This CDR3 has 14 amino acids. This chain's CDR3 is CAISDTRENYGYTF. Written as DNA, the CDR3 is TGTGCCATCAGTGATACGAGGGAGAACTATGGCTACACCTTC.

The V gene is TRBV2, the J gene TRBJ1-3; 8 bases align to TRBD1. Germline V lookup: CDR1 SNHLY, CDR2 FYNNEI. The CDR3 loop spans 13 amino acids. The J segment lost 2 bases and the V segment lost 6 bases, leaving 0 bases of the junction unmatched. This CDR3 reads CASRDRAGNTIYF. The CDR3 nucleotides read TGTGCCAGCAGGGACAGGGCTGGAAACACCATATATTTT.

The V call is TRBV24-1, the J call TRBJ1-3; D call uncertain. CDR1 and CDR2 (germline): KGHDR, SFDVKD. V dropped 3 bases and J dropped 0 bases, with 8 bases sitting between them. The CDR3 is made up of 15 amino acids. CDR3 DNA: TGTGCCACCAGTGATATGACCGACTCTGGAAACACCATATATTTT. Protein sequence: CATSDMTDSGNTIYF.

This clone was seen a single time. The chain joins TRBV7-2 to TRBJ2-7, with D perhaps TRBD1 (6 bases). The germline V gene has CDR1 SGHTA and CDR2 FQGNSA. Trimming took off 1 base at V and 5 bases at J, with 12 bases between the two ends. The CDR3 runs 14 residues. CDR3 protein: CASSLEFRDNEQYF. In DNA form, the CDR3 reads TGTGCCAGCAGCTTAGAGTTCAGGGACAACGAGCAGTACTTC.

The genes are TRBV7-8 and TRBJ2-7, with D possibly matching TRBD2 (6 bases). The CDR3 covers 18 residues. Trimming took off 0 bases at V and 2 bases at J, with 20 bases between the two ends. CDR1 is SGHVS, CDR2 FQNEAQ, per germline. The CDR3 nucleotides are TGTGCCAGCAGCTTAGCGGTAGGAGGGGCCGCCTCAACCTACGAGCAGTACTTC. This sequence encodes CASSLAVGGAASTYEQYF.

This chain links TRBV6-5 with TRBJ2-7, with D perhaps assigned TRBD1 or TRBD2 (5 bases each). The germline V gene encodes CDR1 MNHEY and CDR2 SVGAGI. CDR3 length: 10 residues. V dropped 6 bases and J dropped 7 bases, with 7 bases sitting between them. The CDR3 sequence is CASREGEQYF. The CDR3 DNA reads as TGTGCCAGCAGAGAGGGGGAGCAGTACTTC.

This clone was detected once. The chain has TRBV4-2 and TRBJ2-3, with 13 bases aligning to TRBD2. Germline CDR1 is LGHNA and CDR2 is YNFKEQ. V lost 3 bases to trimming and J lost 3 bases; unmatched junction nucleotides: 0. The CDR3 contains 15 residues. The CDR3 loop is CASSQGLAGTDTQYF. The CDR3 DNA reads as TGTGCCAGCAGCCAGGGACTAGCGGGAACAGATACGCAGTATTTT.